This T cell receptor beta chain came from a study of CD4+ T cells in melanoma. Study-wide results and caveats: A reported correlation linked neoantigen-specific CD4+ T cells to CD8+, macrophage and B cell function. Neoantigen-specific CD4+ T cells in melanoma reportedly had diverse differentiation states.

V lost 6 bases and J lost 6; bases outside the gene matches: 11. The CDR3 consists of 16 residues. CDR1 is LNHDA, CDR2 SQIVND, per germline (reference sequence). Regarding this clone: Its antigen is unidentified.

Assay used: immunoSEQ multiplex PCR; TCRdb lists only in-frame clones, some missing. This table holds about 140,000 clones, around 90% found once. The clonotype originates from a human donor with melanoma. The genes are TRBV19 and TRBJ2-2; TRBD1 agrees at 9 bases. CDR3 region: CASRPRTGAVAGELFF. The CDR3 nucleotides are TGTGCCAGTAGACCCCGGACAGGGGCGGTTGCCGGGGAGCTGTTTTTT.